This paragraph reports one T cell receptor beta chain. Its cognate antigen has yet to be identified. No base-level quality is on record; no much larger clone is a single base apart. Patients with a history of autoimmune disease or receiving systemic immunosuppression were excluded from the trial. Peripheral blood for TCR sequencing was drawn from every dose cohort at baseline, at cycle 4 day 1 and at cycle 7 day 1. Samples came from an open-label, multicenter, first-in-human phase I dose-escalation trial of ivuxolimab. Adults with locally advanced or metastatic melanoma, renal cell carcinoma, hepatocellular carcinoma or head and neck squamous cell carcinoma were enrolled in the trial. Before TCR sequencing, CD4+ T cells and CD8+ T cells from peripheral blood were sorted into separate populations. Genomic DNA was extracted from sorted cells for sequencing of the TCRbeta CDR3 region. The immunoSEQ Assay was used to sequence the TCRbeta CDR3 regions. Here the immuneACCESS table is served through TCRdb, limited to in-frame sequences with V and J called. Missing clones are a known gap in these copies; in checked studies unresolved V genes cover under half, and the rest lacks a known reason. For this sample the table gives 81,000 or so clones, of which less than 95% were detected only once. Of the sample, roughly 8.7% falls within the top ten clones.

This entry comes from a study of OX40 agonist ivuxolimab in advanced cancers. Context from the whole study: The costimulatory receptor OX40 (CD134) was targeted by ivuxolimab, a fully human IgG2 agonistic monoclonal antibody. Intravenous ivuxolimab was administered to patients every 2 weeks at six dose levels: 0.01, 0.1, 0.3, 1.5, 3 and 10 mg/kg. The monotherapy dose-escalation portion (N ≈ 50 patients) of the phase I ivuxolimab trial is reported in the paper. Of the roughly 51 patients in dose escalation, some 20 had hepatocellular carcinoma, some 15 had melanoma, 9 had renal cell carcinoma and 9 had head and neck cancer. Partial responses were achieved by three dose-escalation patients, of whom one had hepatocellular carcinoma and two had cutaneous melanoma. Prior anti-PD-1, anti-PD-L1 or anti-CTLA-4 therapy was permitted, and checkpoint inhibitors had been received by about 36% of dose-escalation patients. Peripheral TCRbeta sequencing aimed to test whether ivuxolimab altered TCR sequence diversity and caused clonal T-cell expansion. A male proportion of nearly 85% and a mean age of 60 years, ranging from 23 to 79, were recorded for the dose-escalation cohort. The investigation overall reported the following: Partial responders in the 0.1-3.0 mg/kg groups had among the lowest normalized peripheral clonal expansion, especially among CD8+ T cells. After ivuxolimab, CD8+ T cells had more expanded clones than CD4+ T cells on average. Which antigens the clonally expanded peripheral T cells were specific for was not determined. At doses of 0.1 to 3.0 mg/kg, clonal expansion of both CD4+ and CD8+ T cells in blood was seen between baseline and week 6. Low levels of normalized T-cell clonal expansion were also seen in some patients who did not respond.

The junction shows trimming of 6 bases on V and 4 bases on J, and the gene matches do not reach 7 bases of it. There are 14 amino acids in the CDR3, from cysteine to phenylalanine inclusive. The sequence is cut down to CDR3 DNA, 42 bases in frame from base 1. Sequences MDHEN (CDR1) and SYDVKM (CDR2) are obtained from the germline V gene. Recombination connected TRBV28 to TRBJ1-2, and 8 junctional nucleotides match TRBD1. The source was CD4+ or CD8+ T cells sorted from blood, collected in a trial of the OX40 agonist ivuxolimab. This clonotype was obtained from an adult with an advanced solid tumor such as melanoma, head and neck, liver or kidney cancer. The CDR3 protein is CASRPWTGIYGYTF. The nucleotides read TGTGCCAGCAGACCCTGGACAGGGATCTATGGCTACACCTTC.